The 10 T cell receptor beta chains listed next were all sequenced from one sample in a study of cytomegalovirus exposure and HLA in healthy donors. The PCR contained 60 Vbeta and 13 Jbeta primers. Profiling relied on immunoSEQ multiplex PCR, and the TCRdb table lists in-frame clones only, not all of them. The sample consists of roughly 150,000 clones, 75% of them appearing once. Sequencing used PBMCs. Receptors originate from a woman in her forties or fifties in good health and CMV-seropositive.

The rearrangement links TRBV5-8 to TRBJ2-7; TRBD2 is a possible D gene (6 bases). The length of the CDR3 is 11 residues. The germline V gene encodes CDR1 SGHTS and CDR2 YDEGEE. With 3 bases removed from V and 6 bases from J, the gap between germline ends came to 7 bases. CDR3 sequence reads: CASSSGGEQYF. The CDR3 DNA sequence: TGTGCCAGCAGCTCCGGGGGCGAGCAGTACTTC.

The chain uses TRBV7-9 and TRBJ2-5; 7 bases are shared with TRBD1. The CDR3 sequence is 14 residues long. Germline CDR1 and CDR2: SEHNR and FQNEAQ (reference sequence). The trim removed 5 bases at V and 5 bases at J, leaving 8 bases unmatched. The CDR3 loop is CASSARQGSETQYF. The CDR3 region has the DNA TGTGCCAGCAGCGCAAGACAGGGATCGGAGACCCAGTACTTC.

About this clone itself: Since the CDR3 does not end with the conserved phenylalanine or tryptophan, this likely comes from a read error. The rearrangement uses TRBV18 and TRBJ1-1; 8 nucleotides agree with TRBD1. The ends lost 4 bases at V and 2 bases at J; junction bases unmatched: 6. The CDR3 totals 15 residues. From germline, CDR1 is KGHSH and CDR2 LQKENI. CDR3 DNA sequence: TGTGCCAGCTCACAAGGGACAGGTCGAAACACTGAAGCTTTCTCT. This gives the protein CASSQGTGRNTEAFS.

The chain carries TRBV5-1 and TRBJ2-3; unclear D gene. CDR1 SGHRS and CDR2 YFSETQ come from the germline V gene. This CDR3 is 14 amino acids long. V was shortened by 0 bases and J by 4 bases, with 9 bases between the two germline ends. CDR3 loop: CASSLGPTPDTQYF. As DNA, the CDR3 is TGCGCCAGCAGCTTGGGCCCGACTCCAGATACGCAGTATTTT.

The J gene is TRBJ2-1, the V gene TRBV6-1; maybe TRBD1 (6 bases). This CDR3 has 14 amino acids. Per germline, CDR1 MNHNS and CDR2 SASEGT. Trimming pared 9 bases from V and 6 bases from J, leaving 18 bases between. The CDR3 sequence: CARFRQGTGNEQFF. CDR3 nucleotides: TGTGCCAGATTTCGGCAGGGGACCGGCAATGAGCAGTTCTTC.

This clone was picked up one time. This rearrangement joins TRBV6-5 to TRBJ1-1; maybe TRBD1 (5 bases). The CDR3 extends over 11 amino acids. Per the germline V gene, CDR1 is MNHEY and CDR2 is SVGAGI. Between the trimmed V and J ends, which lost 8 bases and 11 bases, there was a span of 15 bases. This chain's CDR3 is CASFGGREAFF. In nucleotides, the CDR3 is TGTGCCAGCTTCGGGGGGAGGGAGGCTTTCTTT.

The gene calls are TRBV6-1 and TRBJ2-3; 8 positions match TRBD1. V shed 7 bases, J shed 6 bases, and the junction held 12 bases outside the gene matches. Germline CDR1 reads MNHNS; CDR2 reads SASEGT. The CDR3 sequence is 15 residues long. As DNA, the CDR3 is TGTGCCAGCACGTCCGGGACAGGTCGGATCGATACGCAGTATTTT. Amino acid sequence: CASTSGTGRIDTQYF.

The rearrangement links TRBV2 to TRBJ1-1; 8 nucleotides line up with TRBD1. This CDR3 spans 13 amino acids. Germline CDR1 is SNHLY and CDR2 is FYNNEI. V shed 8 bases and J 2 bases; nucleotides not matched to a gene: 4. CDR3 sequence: CASADRANTEAFF. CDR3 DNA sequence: TGTGCCAGCGCGGACAGGGCAAACACTGAAGCTTTCTTT.

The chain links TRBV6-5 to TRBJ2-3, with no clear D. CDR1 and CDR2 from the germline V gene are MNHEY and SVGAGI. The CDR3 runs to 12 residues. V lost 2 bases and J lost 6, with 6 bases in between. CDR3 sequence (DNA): TGTGCCAGCAGTTACGCCGGGGATACGCAGTATTTT. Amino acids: CASSYAGDTQYF.

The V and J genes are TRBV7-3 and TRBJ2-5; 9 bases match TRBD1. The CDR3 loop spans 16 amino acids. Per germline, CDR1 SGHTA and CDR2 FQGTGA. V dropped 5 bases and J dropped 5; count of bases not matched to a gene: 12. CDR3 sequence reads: CASSQHGTGSGETQYF. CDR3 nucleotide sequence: TGTGCCAGCAGCCAACATGGGACAGGGTCGGGGGAGACCCAGTACTTC.